This T cell receptor (beta chain) is from a study of T cell responses to AZD1222 COVID-19 vaccine. V shed 7 bases and J 3 bases; nucleotides not matched to a gene: 14. CDR1 LNHDA and CDR2 SQIVND come from the germline V gene (reference sequence). The CDR3 consists of 17 residues. Study-wide points: The study found Spike-specific TCR breadth and depth rose after two AZD1222 doses. Donors, mostly white British, included more females; clonal diversity was possibly underestimated.

Note on this clone: The antigen remains undetermined.

Only in-frame clones appear in the TCRdb table, and some are missing; sequencing was by immunoSEQ multiplex PCR. The sample gives tens of thousands of clones, roughly 89% of which show up once; about 5% is in the top ten. The clonotype comes from an adult who received the AZD1222 COVID-19 vaccine. The sequencing used peripheral blood, collected 28 days after the second AZD1222 dose. The V gene is TRBV19, the J gene TRBJ1-5, with 8 bases fitting TRBD1. CDR3 in amino acids: CASTSHRSGGDNQPQHF. As DNA, the CDR3 is TGTGCCAGTACCTCACATCGGTCAGGGGGCGACAATCAGCCCCAGCATTTT.